The 29 T cell receptor beta chains listed next were all sequenced from one sample in a study of T cell responses to AZD1222 COVID-19 vaccine. Measured with immunoSEQ multiplex PCR; TCRdb has only the in-frame clones, and not every one. In the table there are approximately 46,000 clones, about 83% of which are singletons. Material: peripheral blood, obtained on day 0 of AZD1222 vaccination. Receptors were obtained from an adult in good health.

The chain uses TRBV7-2 and TRBJ2-2; 10 bases fit TRBD1. Germline-derived CDR1 and CDR2 are SGHTA and FQGNSA. Germline trimming cut 4 bases from V and 4 bases from J; bases unmatched to any gene: 6. The CDR3 extends over 16 amino acids. CDR3 DNA sequence: TGTGCCAGCAGCTCAGGACAGGGGGTCGGCACCGGGGAGCTGTTTTTT. It yields the protein CASSSGQGVGTGELFF.

The rearrangement joins TRBV3-1 (or the pseudogene TRBV3-2) to TRBJ1-2; D not certain. Germline V gives CDR1 LGHDT, CDR2 YNNKEL (reference sequence). The CDR3 length is 13 residues. The V end lost 6 bases, the J end lost 1 base, and 9 bases lay between the germline ends. This CDR3 is CASSYQVNYGYTF. The CDR3 DNA reads TGTGCCAGCAGTTACCAGGTTAACTATGGCTACACCTTC.

The chain uses TRBV30 and TRBJ1-6; 9 bases match TRBD1. CDR3 length equals 14 residues. The ends lost 4 bases at V and 6 bases at J; junction bases unmatched: 4. Germline V lookup: CDR1 GTSNPN, CDR2 SVGIG (reference sequence). The CDR3 DNA is TGTGCCTGGACAGGACAGGGGTCTAATTCACCCCTCCACTTT. It specifies CAWTGQGSNSPLHF.

The chain uses TRBV6-5 and TRBJ1-2; D is perhaps TRBD1 (5 bases). CDR3 size: 14 residues. Deletions cut 6 bases from V and 4 bases from J, with 15 bases between. Looked up from germline, CDR1 is MNHEY and CDR2 is SVGAGI. CDR3 amino acids: CASSLGGSGYGYTF. CDR3 coding DNA: TGTGCCAGCAGCCTGGGGGGTTCGGGCTATGGCTACACCTTC.

V gene TRBV30 combines with J gene TRBJ1-1; TRBD1 aligns across 8 bases. V lost 5 bases, J lost 10 bases, and 9 bases stayed unmatched. Germline CDR1 GTSNPN, CDR2 SVGIG (reference sequence). The CDR3 covers 12 residues. CDR3 sequence reads: CAWEQGDRRAFF. Written as DNA, the CDR3 is TGTGCCTGGGAACAGGGGGATCGAAGAGCTTTCTTT.

The chain uses TRBV5-8 and TRBJ2-7; TRBD1 matches 8 bases. The CDR3 is made up of 13 amino acids. The germline gives CDR1 SGHTS, CDR2 YDEGEE. The ends lost 3 bases at V and 6 bases at J; junction bases unmatched: 5. The CDR3 DNA is TGTGCCAGCAGCTGGCAGGGGGCCAGCGAGCAGTACTTC. Amino acid sequence: CASSWQGASEQYF.

This clone was picked up one time. V is TRBV19 and J is TRBJ1-6; D might be TRBD1 (6 bases). The V gene's germline CDR1 is LNHDA and CDR2 SQIVND (reference sequence). The CDR3 runs to 14 residues. Trimming pared 3 bases from V and 7 bases from J, leaving 10 bases between. The CDR3 DNA sequence: TGTGCCAGTAGTATGGGGCAGGGGAATTCACCCCTCCACTTT. Translating it yields CASSMGQGNSPLHF.

V and J are TRBV20-1 and TRBJ2-4; no definite D call. The ends were cut back, 3 bases at V and 0 bases at J, with 12 bases in the middle. The CDR3 loop spans 15 amino acids. Germline lookup yields CDR1 DFQATT and CDR2 SNEGSKA (reference sequence). The CDR3 nucleotides read TGCAGTGCTAGTGGGATGCTACTAGCCAAAAACATTCAGTACTTC. Its translation is CSASGMLLAKNIQYF.

This clone was counted once. The rearrangement links TRBV18 to TRBJ2-1; D is possibly TRBD1 or TRBD2 (6 bases each). The CDR3 consists of 15 residues. With 5 bases removed from V and 6 bases from J, the gap between germline ends came to 17 bases. Germline-derived CDR1 and CDR2 are KGHSH and LQKENI. CDR3: CASSATRGETNEQFF. Written as DNA, the CDR3 is TGTGCCAGCTCAGCTACTAGGGGGGAAACCAATGAGCAGTTCTTC. The whole variable domain, remainder taken from reference TRBV18 and TRBJ2-1, is NAGVMQNPRHLVRRRGQEARLRCSPMKGHSHVYWYRQLPEEGLKFMVYLQKENIIDESGMPKERFSAEFPKEGPSILRIQQVVRGDSAAYFCASSATRGETNEQFFGPGTRLTVL.

The V and J genes are TRBV13 and TRBJ1-2; D unclear. The V end lost 1 base, the J end lost 8 bases, and 5 bases lay between the germline ends. The CDR3 totals 11 residues. Germline loops: CDR1 PRHDT, CDR2 FYEKMQ (reference sequence). The CDR3 nucleotides read TGTGCCAGCAGCTTAGTCGGCGGCTACACCTTC. Protein: CASSLVGGYTF.

The rearrangement joins TRBV7-2 to TRBJ2-2; perhaps TRBD1 as D (5 bases). Per the germline V gene, CDR1 is SGHTA and CDR2 is FQGNSA. The CDR3 covers 15 residues. Deletions cut 1 base from V and 3 bases from J, with 9 bases between. This CDR3 reads CASSLVGQHTGELFF. The CDR3 DNA reads TGTGCCAGCAGCTTAGTGGGGCAGCACACCGGGGAGCTGTTTTTT.

This rearrangement joins TRBV7-3 to TRBJ1-1; D is unclear. CDR1 and CDR2 from the germline V gene are SGHTA and FQGTGA. Deletions cut 2 bases from V and 4 bases from J, with 8 bases between. This CDR3 has 13 residues. The CDR3 spells CASSLWDATEAFF. The CDR3 DNA is TGTGCCAGCAGCTTATGGGATGCCACTGAAGCTTTCTTT.

This chain links TRBV5-4 with TRBJ1-2; possibly TRBD1 for D (5 bases). V was shortened by 0 bases and J by 4 bases, with 13 bases between the two germline ends. Germline-derived CDR1 and CDR2 are SGHNT and YYREEE (reference sequence). The CDR3 runs to 15 residues. CDR3 in amino acids: CASSLEEGQAYGYTF. The CDR3 nucleotides read TGTGCCAGCAGCTTGGAAGAGGGGCAAGCCTATGGCTACACCTTC. The full variable domain, with the rest looked up from reference TRBV5-4 and TRBJ1-2, is ETGVTQSPTHLIKTRGQQVTLRCSSQSGHNTVSWYQQALGQGPQFIFQYYREEENGRGNFPPRFSGLQFPNYSSELNVNALELDDSALYLCASSLEEGQAYGYTFGSGTRLTVV.

V usage is TRBV27 and J usage is TRBJ1-6; 11 nucleotides line up with TRBD1. This CDR3 is built from 17 residues. After removal of 2 bases from V and 4 bases from J, the junction contained 4 bases not matched to a gene. Germline values: CDR1 MNHEY, CDR2 SMNVEV (reference sequence). The CDR3, as DNA: TGTGCCAGCAGTTTACGGGACAGGGGGGGGTATAATTCACCCCTCCACTTT. Protein product: CASSLRDRGGYNSPLHF.

V is TRBV2 and J is TRBJ2-3; tentative D call: TRBD1 (5 bases). This CDR3 has 14 residues. From germline, CDR1 is SNHLY and CDR2 FYNNEI. Trimming stripped 6 bases from V and 2 bases from J, with 12 bases between. The CDR3 sequence: CASRVGQVTDTQYF. For the CDR3, the DNA is TGTGCCAGCAGGGTGGGGCAGGTCACAGATACGCAGTATTTT.

The V and J genes are TRBV19 and TRBJ1-1; the D gene is possibly TRBD1 (6 bases). The ends were cut back, 6 bases at V and 5 bases at J, with 10 bases in the middle. Germline CDR1 and CDR2: LNHDA and SQIVND (reference sequence). This CDR3 has 12 amino acids. CDR3 in DNA: TGTGCCAGTAGACAGGGCCGGACTGAAGCTTTCTTT. This gives the protein CASRQGRTEAFF.

This sequence joins TRBV5-8 and TRBJ1-1; D not resolved. Deletions cut 4 bases from V and 4 bases from J, with 11 bases between. Germline V lookup: CDR1 SGHTS, CDR2 YDEGEE. The CDR3 has 13 residues. CDR3 in DNA: TGTGCCAGCAGCCGCCTAGGGCCCACTGAAGCTTTCTTT. Translating it yields CASSRLGPTEAFF. The whole variable domain, remainder taken from reference TRBV5-8 and TRBJ1-1, is EAGVTQSPTHLIKTRGQQATLRCSPISGHTSVYWYQQALGLGLQFLLWYDEGEERNRGNFPPRFSGRQFPNYSSELNVNALELEDSALYLCASSRLGPTEAFFGQGTRLTVV.

The CDR3 region has the DNA TGTGCCAGCAGCCGGAGACTAGCGGGGGAAGAGACCCAGTACTTC. Encoded protein: CASSRRLAGEETQYF. J is TRBJ2-5 and V is TRBV6-5; 12 bases are shared with TRBD2. V was pared by 6 bases and J by 3 bases, with 5 bases of the junction left unmatched. Germline CDR1 and CDR2: MNHEY and SVGAGI. The CDR3 contains 15 residues.

This chain joins TRBV5-1 and TRBJ1-5; TRBD1 matches 8 bases. J gave up 8 bases and V 3 bases, and 4 bases lay outside the gene matches. The germline gives CDR1 SGHRS, CDR2 YFSETQ. There are 13 residues in the CDR3. The CDR3 reads CASSYRGREPQHF. The DNA for the CDR3 is TGCGCCAGCAGCTACAGGGGGAGGGAGCCCCAGCATTTT.

The CDR3 region has the DNA TGTGCCAGCAGTGATAAGGTTTTTGGCTATGGCTACACCTTC. Amino acids: CASSDKVFGYGYTF. The rearrangement links TRBV6-1 to TRBJ1-2; D is undetermined. Deletions cut 3 bases from V and 4 bases from J, with 12 bases between. Germline CDR1 and CDR2: MNHNS and SASEGT. The CDR3 runs 14 residues.

The chain uses TRBV20-1 and TRBJ1-3; D uncertain. The ends were cut back, 3 bases at V and 0 bases at J, with 9 bases in the middle. Germline V gene data show CDR1 as DFQATT and CDR2 as SNEGSKA (reference sequence). The CDR3 totals 14 residues. The CDR3 sequence is CSASIGASGNTIYF. The CDR3 nucleotides are TGCAGTGCTAGTATCGGAGCCTCTGGAAACACCATATATTTT.

The chain is built from TRBV5-4 and TRBJ1-2; D is undetermined. This CDR3 is 13 amino acids long. The V gene's germline CDR1 is SGHNT and CDR2 YYREEE (reference sequence). Trimming shortened V by 2 bases and J by 1 base, and 6 bases separated the two germline ends. The CDR3 DNA is TGTGCCAGCAGCTTAGGCCGTAACTATGGCTACACCTTC. It translates to CASSLGRNYGYTF.

This chain connects TRBV28 to TRBJ1-2; possible D gene TRBD1, 5 bases. Germline CDR1 MDHEN, CDR2 SYDVKM. V was pared by 2 bases and J by 5 bases, with 9 bases between. The CDR3 consists of 13 residues. Here the CDR3 reads CASSLGGRYGYTF. In nucleotides, the CDR3 is TGTGCCAGCAGTTTAGGGGGTCGGTATGGCTACACCTTC.

The chain uses TRBV19 and TRBJ2-7; 7 nucleotides align to TRBD1. CDR1 and CDR2 (germline): LNHDA, SQIVND (reference sequence). The CDR3 has 14 residues. Trimming cost V 4 bases and J 2 bases; bases outside gene matches: 5. CDR3 protein: CASSSRDRAYEQYF. The DNA for the CDR3 is TGTGCCAGTAGTAGCCGGGACAGAGCCTACGAGCAGTACTTC. Full variable domain (outside the CDR3, taken from reference TRBV19 and TRBJ2-7): DGGITQSPKYLFRKEGQNVTLSCEQNLNHDAMYWYRQDPGQGLRLIYYSQIVNDFQKGDIAEGYSVSREKKESFPLTVTSAQKNPTAFYLCASSSRDRAYEQYFGPGTRLTVT.

This chain connects TRBV3-1 (or the pseudogene TRBV3-2) to TRBJ2-7; no reliable D call. This CDR3 has 13 amino acids. Germline V gene sequence: CDR1 LGHDT, CDR2 YNNKEL (reference sequence). V was shortened by 1 base and J by 3 bases, with 7 bases between the two germline ends. The CDR3 nucleotides read TGTGCCAGCAGCCAAGCCGATCGCTACGAGCAGTACTTC. Its protein is CASSQADRYEQYF.

The V gene is TRBV7-9, the J gene TRBJ2-3; D not resolved. The V end lost 1 base, the J end lost 2 bases, and 7 bases lay between the germline ends. Germline V gives CDR1 SEHNR, CDR2 FQNEAQ (reference sequence). The CDR3 consists of 14 residues. CDR3 coding DNA: TGTGCCAGCAGCTTAGGCCAGCACACAGATACGCAGTATTTT. Its protein product is CASSLGQHTDTQYF.

The V call is TRBV6-1, the J call TRBJ1-5; D perhaps matches TRBD1 (5 bases). The CDR3 sequence is 17 residues long. Per germline, CDR1 MNHNS and CDR2 SASEGT. Between the trimmed V and J ends, which lost 2 bases and 2 bases, there was a span of 16 bases. CDR3 protein: CASSEKGRTRGNQPQHF. The CDR3 DNA follows: TGTGCCAGCAGTGAAAAGGGGCGAACTCGGGGCAATCAGCCCCAGCATTTT.

This rearrangement joins TRBV4-2 to TRBJ1-1, with 11 bases matching TRBD1. This CDR3 spans 15 amino acids. The J segment lost 2 bases and the V segment lost 4 bases, leaving 3 bases of the junction unmatched. Germline values: CDR1 LGHNA, CDR2 YNFKEQ. CDR3 loop: CASSLGTGGNTEAFF. CDR3 coding DNA: TGTGCCAGCAGCCTCGGGACAGGGGGAAACACTGAAGCTTTCTTT.

The J gene is TRBJ1-6, the V gene TRBV11-2, with D unresolved. V lost 3 bases, J lost 1 base, and 4 bases lay in between. The CDR3 is 14 amino acids. Germline CDR1 reads SGHAT; CDR2 reads FQNNGV. DNA of the CDR3: TGTGCCAGCAGCTTTAGGTCCTATAATTCACCCCTCCACTTT. Protein product: CASSFRSYNSPLHF.